This T cell receptor beta chain derives from a study of human T cells and chemical hapten exposure (dated by TCRdb to the early 2020s). About the study as a whole: For sensitization, 2% DPC in acetone was applied to a roughly 2 cm by roughly 2 cm area of upper inner arm skin. Patch testing was done on the upper back using Finn chambers containing 0.01% DPC, and results were scored after 6 days according to International Contact Dermatitis Research Group standards. Libraries were pooled for sequencing, and variation in per-sample TCR yields was attributed mainly to small differences in library volumes within the pool. Most of the patients in the cohort were female, and the cohort covered alopecia areata with under or over 50% scalp involvement, alopecia totalis and alopecia universalis. Blood samples were taken from patients before sensitization (week 0) and then at 2, 6 and about 24 weeks after DPC sensitization. Patients additionally received weekly therapeutic DPC doses to the scalp throughout the roughly 25-week study period. Approximately 28 alopecia patients gave blood for TCR sequencing at one to four time points (pre-sensitization, 2, 6 and 24 weeks). Peripheral blood TCR repertoire changes were tracked in vivo in alopecia patients during primary and secondary sensitization to the hapten diphenylcyclopropenone (DPC). The paper's findings and limits, for the study overall: No change with DPC sensitization was found in the number of TCRs above 1 in 1000 frequency, and no evidence of global repertoire structure alterations was found. After repeated subsampling, changes were observed in the strength of the expansion versus patch-test correlation and in the threshold at which the correlation became significant. Alopecia, a presumed autoimmune disease, was present in all patients, so the immune response of the patients might differ from that of healthy individuals. Expanded TCRs formed significantly more large CDR3 similarity clusters than pre-sensitization or healthy control sets, consistent with antigen-driven responses. Patch test score was positively correlated with the number of PT1 expanded TCRs, with significance at thresholds 8, 16 and 32 but not at 4.

The library was prepared using RACE. Instrument on record: NextSeq 500. Library preparation attached unique molecular identifiers to individual cDNA molecules for quantitative, reproducible TCR counting. Both TCR alpha and TCR beta chains were sequenced from each blood RNA sample. Processing in the source paper ran as follows. The median number of TCRs per sample was 95,638, ranging from roughly 23,224 to 690,600. The Decombinator software suite was used to annotate the V, J and CDR3 of the TCR reads. Every sample was subsampled to the same number of TCRs (28,000) for the PS versus PT1 abundance plots. Expanded TCRs were defined as absent before sensitization and observed at least eight times at the 2-week time point. The public reads were quality trimmed at Q25 with fastp and then assembled into clones with MiXCR by TCRdb, keeping productive beta chains. Rows matching on CDR3 protein sequence are summarized as one entry with the most common DNA and genes. TCRdb, rather than the study authors, made the V and J calls. This sample has around 330,000 distinct CDR3 sequences in its table, and around 5% of those were observed once. The top ten hold under 9.5% of the sample.

For this chain, trimming is 0 bases at the V end and 5 bases at the J end, and the number of junction bases without a gene match is 9. The CDR3 has 16 amino acids, counting the end cysteine and phenylalanine. CDR3 DNA is the only sequence kept; it has 48 bases, read in frame from the first base. CDR1 and CDR2 are read off the germline V gene as SGHTA and FQGNSA. The sample's time point label is to be understood as: pre-sensitization, week 0. Interpreted using the paper, the treatment or condition label stands for: therapeutic diphenylcyclopropenone sensitization with weekly scalp DPC. At each patch-test visit, blood was drawn before the patch test was applied. Patients were eligible if aged 18 to 70, diagnosed with alopecia and judged suitable for DPC therapy, and pregnant patients were excluded. Total RNA was isolated from unfractionated whole blood collected in Tempus Blood RNA tubes. On this clonotype: The clone's antigen remains unknown. No qualities accompany the bases; no much larger clone lies one base away.

The receptor was derived from a woman aged 18-29 years with alopecia areata. Some clones in this sample may be carry-over from other donors' samples. This material consisted of whole blood, taken in connection with sensitization to the hapten diphenylcyclopropenone (DPC). The chain employs TRBV7-2 and TRBJ1-1, and 7 junction bases match TRBD1. The nucleotide sequence is TGTGCCAGCAGCTTAGCCCCCCAGCTCAGGGGGACTGAAGCTTTCTTT. This translates into CASSLAPQLRGTEAFF.